This is a list of T cell receptor beta chains from one sample in a study of OX40 agonist ivuxolimab in advanced cancers. Profiling relied on immunoSEQ multiplex PCR, and the TCRdb table lists in-frame clones only, not all of them. Of 15,000 to 20,000 clones listed, around 82% were seen once; the top ten hold around 3.1%. The material was CD4+ or CD8+ T cells sorted from blood, obtained in a trial of the OX40 agonist ivuxolimab. The receptors originated from an adult with an advanced solid tumor such as melanoma, head and neck, liver or kidney cancer. Each CDR3 is given with its conserved first and last residue. A D gene is named only where the DNA matches it firmly. The size entry is marked missing in some rows and otherwise reads once, few, many or a size class.

TRBJ2-1 | TRBV7-2 | TRBD2 | . | CASSLGRGAYNEQFF | TGTGCCAGCAGCTTAGGGCGGGGGGCCTACAATGAGCAGTTCTTC
TRBJ2-1 | TRBV19 | TRBD2 | . | CASSIGLAGEGRKGEQFF | TGTGCCAGTAGTATAGGGTTAGCGGGAGAGGGTAGGAAGGGTGAGCAGTTCTTC
TRBJ2-3 | TRBV29-1 | . | . | CSVDTDTQYF | TGCAGCGTTGACACAGATACGCAGTATTTT
TRBJ1-1 | TRBV6-1 | . | . | CASSEGTSWGAFF | TGTGCCAGCAGTGAAGGGACGAGCTGGGGAGCTTTCTTT
TRBJ2-2 | TRBV4-3 | TRBD1 | . | CASSQSTGSDTGELFF | TGCGCCAGCAGCCAATCGACAGGGTCGGACACCGGGGAGCTGTTTTTT
TRBJ2-5 | TRBV13 | . | . | CASSLWVGQETQYF | TGTGCCAGCAGCTTATGGGTCGGCCAAGAGACCCAGTACTTC
TRBJ1-5 | TRBV18 | . | . | CASSRQVGNQPQHF | TGTGCCAGCTCACGACAGGTCGGCAATCAGCCCCAGCATTTT
TRBJ1-2 | TRBV6-5 | TRBD1 | . | CASRKDRGANYGYTF | TGTGCCAGCAGAAAAGACAGGGGGGCTAACTATGGCTACACCTTC
TRBJ2-6 | TRBV5-1 | . | once | CASSLGAEGANVLTF | TGCGCCAGCAGCTTGGGGGCGGAGGGGGCCAACGTCCTGACTTTC
TRBJ1-2 | TRBV7-2 | . | . | CASSSQTGMGEGYTF | TGTGCCAGCAGCTCCCAGACTGGGATGGGGGAAGGCTACACCTTC
TRBJ2-3 | TRBV15 | TRBD2 | few | CATSSGLAGGQYF | TGTGCCACCAGCAGCGGACTAGCGGGGGGACAGTATTTT
TRBJ2-3 | TRBV5-4 | TRBD2 | . | CASSLGGSTADTQYF | TGTGCCAGCAGCTTGGGCGGGAGTACGGCAGATACGCAGTATTTT
TRBJ2-2 | TRBV18 | . | few | CASSSDEAGELFF | TGTGCCAGCTCATCGGACGAGGCCGGGGAGCTGTTTTTT
TRBJ1-1 | TRBV7-2 | . | . | CASSLDDGLKTEAFF | TGTGCCAGCAGCTTAGACGACGGGTTGAAAACTGAAGCTTTCTTT
TRBJ2-7 | TRBV19 | . | . | CASSTRRGRVDEQYF | TGTGCCAGTAGTACCCGCCGGGGACGAGTGGACGAGCAGTACTTC
TRBJ2-1 | TRBV10-3 | . | . | CAISGGDEQFF | TGTGCCATCAGTGGGGGGGATGAGCAGTTCTTC
TRBJ1-2 | TRBV20-1 | . | . | CSASGGYGYTF | TGCAGTGCTAGTGGTGGCTATGGCTACACCTTC
TRBJ2-3 | TRBV7-9 | . | . | CASTPDSRGKDTQYF | TGTGCCAGCACCCCGGACAGTCGGGGGAAAGATACGCAGTATTTT
TRBJ2-3 | TRBV4-3 | . | . | CASSGGTQGTDTQYF | TGCGCCAGCAGCGGGGGGACCCAGGGCACAGATACGCAGTATTTT
TRBJ1-4 | TRBV7-9 | . | medium-sized | CASSLVRENLFF | TGTGCCAGCAGCCTGGTGCGAGAAAACCTGTTTTTT
TRBJ2-7 | TRBV5-1 | . | . | CASSPLGRSSYEQYF | TGCGCCAGCAGCCCCCTCGGCAGGAGCTCCTACGAGCAGTACTTC
TRBJ2-5 | TRBV7-9 | . | once | CASSLAQGRETQYF | TGTGCCAGCAGCTTAGCGCAGGGGCGGGAGACCCAGTACTTC
TRBJ1-1 | TRBV11-2 | . | . | CASSFGQSGEAFF | TGTGCCAGCAGCTTTGGACAGTCAGGAGAAGCTTTCTTT
TRBJ1-5 | TRBV28 | . | . | CASSWGQNQPQHF | TGTGCCAGCAGCTGGGGCCAAAATCAGCCCCAGCATTTT
TRBJ2-2 | TRBV7-6 | TRBD2 | . | CASRLGLANTGELFF | TGTGCCAGCAGGTTGGGACTAGCGAACACCGGGGAGCTGTTTTTT
TRBJ2-1 | TRBV7-8 | TRBD2 | . | CASSLGTGLGEFF | TGTGCCAGCAGCTTAGGTACAGGACTAGGAGAGTTCTTC
TRBJ2-7 | TRBV9 | TRBD1 | . | CASNVEGQGAYEQYF | TGTGCCAGCAACGTAGAGGGACAGGGGGCATACGAGCAGTACTTC
TRBJ2-5 | TRBV7-2 | TRBD2 | . | CASSSSGGGETQYF | TGTGCCAGCAGCTCTAGCGGGGGGGGAGAGACCCAGTACTTC
TRBJ1-2 | TRBV29-1 | . | . | CSVGSLVASYGYTF | TGCAGCGTTGGGAGTTTGGTAGCTTCCTATGGCTACACCTTC
TRBJ2-1 | TRBV4-3 | TRBD2 | . | CASSPLAGDSNEQFF | TGCGCCAGCAGCCCCCTAGCGGGGGATTCTAATGAGCAGTTCTTC
TRBJ2-7 | TRBV4-1 | . | once | CASSQVLLGYEQYF | TGCGCCAGCAGCCAAGTTCTTCTAGGCTACGAGCAGTACTTC
TRBJ2-1 | TRBV10-3 | TRBD2 | few | CAIKGLAGIYNEQFF | TGTGCCATCAAAGGACTAGCGGGGATCTACAATGAGCAGTTCTTC
TRBJ1-1 | TRBV7-9 | . | few | CASSHRDMNTEAFF | TGTGCCAGCAGCCACAGGGATATGAACACTGAAGCTTTCTTT
TRBJ2-3 | TRBV7-6 | TRBD2 | . | CASSLSGLAGSTDTQYF | TGTGCCAGCAGCTTATCGGGACTAGCGGGTAGCACAGATACGCAGTATTTT
TRBJ1-1 | TRBV28 | . | . | CATARFSRNTEAFF | TGTGCCACCGCAAGGTTTTCGCGCAACACTGAAGCTTTCTTT
TRBJ1-6 | TRBV11-2 | . | once | CASSAQGGSYNSPLHF | TGTGCCAGCAGCGCACAGGGCGGCTCCTATAATTCACCCCTCCACTTT
TRBJ2-3 | TRBV18 | TRBD1 | . | CASSPGQGTVTQYF | TGTGCCAGCTCACCGGGACAGGGGACGGTTACGCAGTATTTT
TRBJ2-7 | TRBV6-1 | TRBD1 | once | CASSEGQAYEQYF | TGTGCCAGCAGTGAGGGACAGGCCTACGAGCAGTACTTC
TRBJ2-3 | TRBV4-3 | TRBD2 | . | CASSQDGPGLAGELTQYF | TGCGCCAGCAGCCAAGACGGCCCGGGACTAGCGGGGGAGTTGACGCAGTATTTT
TRBJ1-2 | TRBV6-1 | . | . | CASSEDSYGYTF | TGTGCCAGCAGTGAGGACAGTTATGGCTACACCTTC
TRBJ2-1 | TRBV4-2 | . | few | CASSQEILTRGNEQFF | TGTGCCAGCAGCCAAGAAATTCTGACCAGGGGCAATGAGCAGTTCTTC
TRBJ1-1 | TRBV2 | . | once | CASSVQGYTEAFF | TGTGCCAGCAGTGTACAGGGATACACTGAAGCTTTCTTT
TRBJ2-3 | TRBV18 | . | . | CASSPPVGVADTQYF | TGTGCCAGCTCACCACCGGTAGGGGTAGCAGATACGCAGTATTTT
TRBJ1-3 | TRBV7-8 | TRBD1 | . | CASSTRDRGAFAGNTIYF | TGTGCCAGCAGCACCCGGGACAGGGGGGCGTTTGCTGGAAACACCATATATTTT
TRBJ2-5 | TRBV7-9 | . | . | CASSLVGRQETQYF | TGTGCCAGCAGCTTAGTAGGGCGGCAAGAGACCCAGTACTTC
TRBJ2-3 | TRBV10-1 | TRBD1 | . | CASSYRGSTDTQYF | TGCGCCAGCAGTTACAGGGGGAGCACAGATACGCAGTATTTT
TRBJ1-4 | TRBV5-4 | TRBD1 | . | CASSLEGTGVKKLFF | TGTGCCAGCAGCCTGGAAGGGACAGGGGTGAAAAAACTGTTTTTT